Below are 13 T cell receptor beta chains sequenced from a single sample in a study of OX40 agonist ivuxolimab in advanced cancers. Profiling relied on immunoSEQ multiplex PCR, and the TCRdb table lists in-frame clones only, not all of them. The sample carries tens of thousands of clones, approximately 90% recorded once. The sample was CD4+ or CD8+ T cells sorted from blood, taken in a trial of the OX40 agonist ivuxolimab. These TCRs come from an adult with an advanced solid tumor such as melanoma, head and neck, liver or kidney cancer.

The V gene is TRBV30, the J gene TRBJ2-7; no firm D call. The CDR3 sequence is 12 residues long. Germline CDR1 is GTSNPN and CDR2 is SVGIG (reference sequence). Trimming left V 0 bases short and J 5 bases short, with 8 bases between. Written as DNA, the CDR3 is TGTGCCTGGAGTGTATTCACCGACGAGCAGTACTTC. Encoded protein: CAWSVFTDEQYF.

This chain links TRBV6-5 with TRBJ2-5; no clear D gene. V lost 4 bases and J lost 3, with 3 bases in between. Germline V gene data show CDR1 as MNHEY and CDR2 as SVGAGI. The CDR3 contains 11 residues. This chain's CDR3 is CASSFKETQYF. The CDR3 DNA follows: TGTGCCAGCAGTTTCAAAGAGACCCAGTACTTC.

The chain is built from TRBV9 and TRBJ2-2, with 10 bases fitting TRBD1. CDR3 length: 16 amino acids. Germline V gene sequence: CDR1 SGDLS, CDR2 YYNGEE. V lost 3 bases and J lost 5; bases outside the gene matches: 7. The CDR3 DNA sequence: TGTGCCAGCAGCGCCCGGGACAGGGGTAGGACCGGGGAGCTGTTTTTT. As protein: CASSARDRGRTGELFF.

The genes are TRBV21-1 and TRBJ2-3; the table calls TRBD1, which could not be checked here. TRBV21-1 is a pseudogene segment. This CDR3 has 17 amino acids. The CDR3 region is CASSKGESQGASDTQYF. The CDR3 DNA sequence: TGTGCCAGCAGCAAGGGGGAATCACAGGGAGCATCAGATACGCAGTATTTT.

V and J are TRBV6-1 and TRBJ1-5; 9 nucleotides align to TRBD1. CDR1 and CDR2 from the germline V gene are MNHNS and SASEGT. After removal of 4 bases from V and 3 bases from J, the junction contained 10 bases not matched to a gene. CDR3 size: 17 residues. The CDR3 region is CASSGGRGQGYNQPQHF. CDR3 nucleotides: TGTGCCAGCAGTGGAGGTCGGGGACAGGGATACAATCAGCCCCAGCATTTT.

The gene calls are TRBV19 and TRBJ1-1; D may be TRBD1 (6 bases). From germline, CDR1 is LNHDA and CDR2 SQIVND (reference sequence). Trimming took off 5 bases at V and 0 bases at J, with 13 bases between the two ends. The CDR3 sequence is 15 residues long. Here the CDR3 DNA reads TGTGCCAGTAGTCCTAGGACAGTATTGAACACTGAAGCTTTCTTT. Its translation is CASSPRTVLNTEAFF.

This sequence joins TRBV18 and TRBJ2-6; D ambiguous. CDR1 and CDR2 from the germline V gene are KGHSH and LQKENI. This CDR3 has 17 residues. V lost 3 bases, J lost 0 bases, and 12 bases lay in between. The CDR3 is CASSPFTTDSGANVLTF. The CDR3 bases are TGTGCCAGCTCACCCTTCACCACGGACTCTGGGGCCAACGTCCTGACTTTC.

The genes are TRBV19 and TRBJ1-2, with D unclear. The CDR3 runs to 15 residues. The V gene's germline CDR1 is LNHDA and CDR2 SQIVND (reference sequence). Between the trimmed V and J ends, which lost 5 bases and 5 bases, there was a span of 18 bases. The CDR3 nucleotides read TGTGCCAGTAGTCGACTCGAGACTCCGAGATATGGCTACACCTTC. Its protein product is CASSRLETPRYGYTF.

The chain joins TRBV6-5 to TRBJ2-5; 8 nucleotides line up with TRBD1. This CDR3 comprises 16 residues. Losses at the gene ends were 0 bases for V and 5 bases for J; bases not matched to a gene: 8. Germline V gene lookup returns CDR1 MNHEY and CDR2 SVGAGI. The CDR3 DNA follows: TGTGCCAGCAGTTACTCCCGGGCAGGGGGCACTGAGACCCAGTACTTC. Protein: CASSYSRAGGTETQYF.

The chain carries TRBV28 and TRBJ2-1; the match to TRBD1 covers 10 bases. Germline values: CDR1 MDHEN, CDR2 SYDVKM. With 5 bases clipped from V and 7 bases from J, the junction kept 11 bases outside the gene matches. The CDR3 loop spans 16 amino acids. CDR3 in DNA: TGTGCCAGCAGTCCATGGGGACAGGGGAATAGAAATGAGCAGTTCTTC. This gives the protein CASSPWGQGNRNEQFF.

This clone was observed a handful of times. The chain couples TRBV6-6 to TRBJ1-3; 8 bases map to TRBD1. This CDR3 is built from 14 residues. Germline CDR1 and CDR2: MNHNY and SVGAGI (reference sequence). The trim removed 4 bases at V and 6 bases at J, leaving 5 bases unmatched. The CDR3 region is CASSSGQDENTIYF. The DNA for the CDR3 is TGTGCCAGCAGTTCGGGACAGGATGAAAACACCATATATTTT.

V gene TRBV2 combines with J gene TRBJ1-2; tentatively, D is TRBD1 (5 bases). The V end was cut by 3 bases, the J end by 3 bases, with 8 bases between. The CDR3 covers 13 residues. Germline CDR1 reads SNHLY; CDR2 reads FYNNEI. The CDR3 DNA is TGTGCCAGCAGTGAGGGGGGGTACTATGGCTACACCTTC. Translation: CASSEGGYYGYTF.

This clone was counted between two and nine times. This rearrangement joins TRBV5-4 to TRBJ1-2; 11 nucleotides line up with TRBD1. The trim removed 2 bases at V and 8 bases at J, leaving 8 bases unmatched. Germline values: CDR1 SGHNT, CDR2 YYREEE (reference sequence). There are 15 residues in the CDR3. This chain's CDR3 is CASSLRTGGAEGYTF. The CDR3 coding sequence is TGTGCCAGCAGCTTAAGGACAGGGGGCGCGGAAGGCTACACCTTC.